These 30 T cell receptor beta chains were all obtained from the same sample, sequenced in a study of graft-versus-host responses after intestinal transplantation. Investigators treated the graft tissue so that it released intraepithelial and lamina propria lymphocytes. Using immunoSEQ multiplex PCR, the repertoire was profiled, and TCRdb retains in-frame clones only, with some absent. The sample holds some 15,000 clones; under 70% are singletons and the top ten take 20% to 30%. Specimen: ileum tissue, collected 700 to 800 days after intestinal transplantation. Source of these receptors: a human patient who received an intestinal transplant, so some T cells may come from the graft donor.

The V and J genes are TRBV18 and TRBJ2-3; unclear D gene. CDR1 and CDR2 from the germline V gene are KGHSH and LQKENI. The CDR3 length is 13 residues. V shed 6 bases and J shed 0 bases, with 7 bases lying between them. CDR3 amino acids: CASSPASTDTQYF. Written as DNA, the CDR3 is TGTGCCAGCTCGCCGGCTAGCACAGATACGCAGTATTTT.

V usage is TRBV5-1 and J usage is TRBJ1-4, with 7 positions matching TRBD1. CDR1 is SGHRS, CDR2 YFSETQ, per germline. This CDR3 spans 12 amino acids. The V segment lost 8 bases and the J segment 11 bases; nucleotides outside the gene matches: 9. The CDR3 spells CASRDSGWKLFF. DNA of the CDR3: TGCGCCAGTCGGGACAGCGGTTGGAAACTGTTTTTT.

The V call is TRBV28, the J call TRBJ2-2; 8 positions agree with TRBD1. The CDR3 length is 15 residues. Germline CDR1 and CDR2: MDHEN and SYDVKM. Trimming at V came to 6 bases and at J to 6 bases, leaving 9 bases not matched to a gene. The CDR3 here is CASSTQGAGSGELFF. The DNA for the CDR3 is TGTGCCAGCAGCACGCAGGGGGCGGGTTCCGGGGAGCTGTTTTTT.

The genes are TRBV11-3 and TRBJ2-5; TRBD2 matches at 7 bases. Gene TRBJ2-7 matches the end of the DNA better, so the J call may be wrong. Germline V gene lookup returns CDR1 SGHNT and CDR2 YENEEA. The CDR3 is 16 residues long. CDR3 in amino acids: CASSRTLADRTYEQYF. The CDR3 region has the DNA TGTGCCAGCAGCCGTACGCTAGCGGACCGAACCTACGAGCAGTACTTC.

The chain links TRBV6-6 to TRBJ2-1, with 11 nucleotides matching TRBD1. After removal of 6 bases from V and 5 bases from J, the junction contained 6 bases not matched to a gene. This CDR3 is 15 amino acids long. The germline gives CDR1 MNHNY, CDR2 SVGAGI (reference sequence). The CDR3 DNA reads TGTGCCAGCAGACGGACAGGGGGCGTAAACAATGAGCAGTTCTTC. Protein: CASRRTGGVNNEQFF.

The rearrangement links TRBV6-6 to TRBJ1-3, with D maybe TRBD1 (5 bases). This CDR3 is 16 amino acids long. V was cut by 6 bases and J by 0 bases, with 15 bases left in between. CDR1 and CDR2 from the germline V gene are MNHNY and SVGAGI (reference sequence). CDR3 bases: TGTGCCAGCAGAGGACCGACAGACAACTCTGGAAACACCATATATTTT. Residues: CASRGPTDNSGNTIYF.

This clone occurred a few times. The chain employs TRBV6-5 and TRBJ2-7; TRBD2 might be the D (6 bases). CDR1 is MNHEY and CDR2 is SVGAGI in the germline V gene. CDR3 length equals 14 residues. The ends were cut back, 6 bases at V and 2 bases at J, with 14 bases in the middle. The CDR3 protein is CASSPGDFPYEQYF. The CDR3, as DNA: TGTGCCAGCAGCCCCGGGGACTTCCCCTACGAGCAGTACTTC.

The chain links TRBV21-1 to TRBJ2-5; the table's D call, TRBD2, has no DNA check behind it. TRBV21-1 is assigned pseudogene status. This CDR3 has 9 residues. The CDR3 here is CASRETQYF. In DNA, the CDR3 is TGTGCCAGTCGGGAGACCCAGTACTTC.

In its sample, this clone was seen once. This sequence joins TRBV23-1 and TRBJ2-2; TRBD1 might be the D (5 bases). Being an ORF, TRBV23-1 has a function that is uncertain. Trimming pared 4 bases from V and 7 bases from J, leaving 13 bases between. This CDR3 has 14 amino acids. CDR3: CASSLKGQGGELFF. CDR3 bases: TGCGCCAGCAGTCTGAAAGGGCAGGGCGGGGAGCTGTTTTTT.

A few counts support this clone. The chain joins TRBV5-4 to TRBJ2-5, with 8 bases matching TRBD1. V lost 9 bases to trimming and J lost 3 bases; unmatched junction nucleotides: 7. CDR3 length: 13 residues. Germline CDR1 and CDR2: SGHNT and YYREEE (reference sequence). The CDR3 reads CATSDRDKETQYF. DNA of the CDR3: TGTGCCACCTCGGACAGGGATAAAGAGACCCAGTACTTC.

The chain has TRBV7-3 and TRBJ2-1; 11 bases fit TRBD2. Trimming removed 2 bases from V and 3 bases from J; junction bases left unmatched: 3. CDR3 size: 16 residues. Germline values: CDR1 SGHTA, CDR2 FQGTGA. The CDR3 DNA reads TGTGCCAGCAGCTTATTTACTAGCGGGAGCTACAATGAGCAGTTCTTC. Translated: CASSLFTSGSYNEQFF.

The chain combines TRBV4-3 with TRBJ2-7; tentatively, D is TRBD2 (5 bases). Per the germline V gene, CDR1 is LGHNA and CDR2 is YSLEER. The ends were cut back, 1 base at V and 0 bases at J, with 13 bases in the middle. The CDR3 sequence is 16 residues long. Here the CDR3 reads CASSQAAGLTSYEQYF. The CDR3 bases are TGCGCCAGCAGCCAAGCCGCGGGTCTAACCTCCTACGAGCAGTACTTC.

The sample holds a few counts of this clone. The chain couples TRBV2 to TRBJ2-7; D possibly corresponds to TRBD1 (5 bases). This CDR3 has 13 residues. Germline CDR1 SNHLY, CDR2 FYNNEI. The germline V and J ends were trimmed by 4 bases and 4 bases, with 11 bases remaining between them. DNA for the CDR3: TGTGCCAGCAGTGGAGACAGTAAGTACGAGCAGTACTTC. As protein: CASSGDSKYEQYF.

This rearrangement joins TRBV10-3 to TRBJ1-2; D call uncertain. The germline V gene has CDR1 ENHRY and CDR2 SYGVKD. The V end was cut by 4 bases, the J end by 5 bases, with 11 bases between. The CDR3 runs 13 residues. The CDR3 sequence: CAISAPTEYGYTF. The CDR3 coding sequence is TGTGCCATCAGTGCCCCTACGGAGTATGGCTACACCTTC.

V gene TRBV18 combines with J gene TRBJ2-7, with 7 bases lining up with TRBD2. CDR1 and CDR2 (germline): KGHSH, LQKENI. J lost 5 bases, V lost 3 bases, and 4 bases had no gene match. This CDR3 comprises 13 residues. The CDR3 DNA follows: TGTGCCAGCTCACCCGGGACTACGGACGAGCAGTACTTC. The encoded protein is CASSPGTTDEQYF.

The CDR3 nucleotides read TGCGCCAGCAGTTGGACTAGCGCGGAATACGAGCAGTACTTC. Translation gives CASSWTSAEYEQYF. The chain has TRBV10-2 and TRBJ2-7, with 9 bases identical to TRBD2. This CDR3 region has 14 residues. V gave up 5 bases and J gave up 4 bases; unmatched junction bases: 6. Germline V lookup: CDR1 WSHSY, CDR2 SAAADI.

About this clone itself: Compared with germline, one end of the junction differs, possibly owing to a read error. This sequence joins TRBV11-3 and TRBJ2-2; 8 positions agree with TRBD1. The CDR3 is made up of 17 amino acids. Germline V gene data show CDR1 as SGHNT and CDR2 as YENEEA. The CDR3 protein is CARSTYRGRTGAGELFF. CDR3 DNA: TGTGCCCGCAGCACCTACAGGGGGAGGACGGGGGCCGGGGAGCTGTTTTTT.

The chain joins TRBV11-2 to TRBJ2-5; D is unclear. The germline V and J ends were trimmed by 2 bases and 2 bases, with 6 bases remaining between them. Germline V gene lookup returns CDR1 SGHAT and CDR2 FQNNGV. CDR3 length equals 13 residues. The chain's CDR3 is CASSLSLQETQYF. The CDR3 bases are TGTGCCAGCAGCTTAAGCCTACAAGAGACCCAGTACTTC.

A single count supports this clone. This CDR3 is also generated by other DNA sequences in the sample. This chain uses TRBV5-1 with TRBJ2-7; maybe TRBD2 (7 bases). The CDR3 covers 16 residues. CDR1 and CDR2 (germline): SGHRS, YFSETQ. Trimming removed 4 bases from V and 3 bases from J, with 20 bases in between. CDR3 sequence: CASSLGLGGAGYEQYF. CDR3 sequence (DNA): TGCGCCAGCAGCCTCGGGCTAGGGGGGGCCGGCTACGAGCAGTACTTC.

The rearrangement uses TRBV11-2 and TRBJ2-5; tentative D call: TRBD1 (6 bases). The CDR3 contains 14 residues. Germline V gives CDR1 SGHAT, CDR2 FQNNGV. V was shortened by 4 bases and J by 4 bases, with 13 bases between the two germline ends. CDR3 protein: CASSSLLGAETQYF. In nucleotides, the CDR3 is TGTGCCAGCAGCTCCCTTTTGGGGGCAGAGACCCAGTACTTC.

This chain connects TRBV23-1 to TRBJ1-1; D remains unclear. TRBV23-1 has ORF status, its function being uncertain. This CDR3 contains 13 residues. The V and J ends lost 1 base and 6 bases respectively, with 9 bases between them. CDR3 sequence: CASSQWTASEAFF. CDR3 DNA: TGCGCCAGCAGTCAATGGACTGCTTCTGAAGCTTTCTTT.

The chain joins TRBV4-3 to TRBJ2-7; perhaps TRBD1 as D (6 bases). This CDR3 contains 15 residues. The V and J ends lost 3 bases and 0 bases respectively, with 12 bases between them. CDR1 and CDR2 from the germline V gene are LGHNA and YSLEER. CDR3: CASSQGHGPSYEQYF. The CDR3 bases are TGCGCCAGCAGCCAGGGACACGGGCCCTCCTACGAGCAGTACTTC.

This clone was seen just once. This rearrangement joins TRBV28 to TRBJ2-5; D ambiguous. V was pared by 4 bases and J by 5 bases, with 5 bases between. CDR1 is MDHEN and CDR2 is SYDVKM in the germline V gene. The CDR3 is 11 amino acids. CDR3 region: CASSWAETQYF. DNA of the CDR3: TGTGCCAGCAGTTGGGCGGAGACCCAGTACTTC.

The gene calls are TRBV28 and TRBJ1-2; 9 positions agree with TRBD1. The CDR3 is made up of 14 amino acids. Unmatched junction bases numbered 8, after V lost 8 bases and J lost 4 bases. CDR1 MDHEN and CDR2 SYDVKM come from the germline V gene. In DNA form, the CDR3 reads TGTGCCAGCCAGACAACAGGGGGCACCTATGGCTACACCTTC. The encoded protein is CASQTTGGTYGYTF.

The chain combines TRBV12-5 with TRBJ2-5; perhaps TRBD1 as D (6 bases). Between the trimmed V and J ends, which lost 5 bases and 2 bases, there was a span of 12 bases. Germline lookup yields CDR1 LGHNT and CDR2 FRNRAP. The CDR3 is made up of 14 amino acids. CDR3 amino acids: CASGTGLGQETQYF. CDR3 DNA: TGTGCTAGTGGTACAGGGTTGGGTCAAGAGACCCAGTACTTC.

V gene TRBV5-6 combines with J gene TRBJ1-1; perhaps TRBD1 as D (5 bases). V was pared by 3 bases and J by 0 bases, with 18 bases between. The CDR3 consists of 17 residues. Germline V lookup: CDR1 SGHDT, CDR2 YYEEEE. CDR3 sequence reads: CASSWGDGISMNTEAFF. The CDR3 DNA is TGTGCCAGCAGCTGGGGGGACGGTATTAGCATGAACACTGAAGCTTTCTTT.

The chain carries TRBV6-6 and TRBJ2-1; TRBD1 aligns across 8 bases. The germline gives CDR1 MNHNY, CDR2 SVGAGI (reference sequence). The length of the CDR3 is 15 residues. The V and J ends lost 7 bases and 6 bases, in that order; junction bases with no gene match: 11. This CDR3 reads CASISRDRQSNEQFF. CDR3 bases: TGTGCCAGCATCTCCCGGGACAGGCAGTCCAATGAGCAGTTCTTC.

The CDR3 spells CASSLASAGHYEQYF. For the CDR3, the DNA is TGCGCCAGCAGCTTAGCTTCGGCAGGCCACTACGAGCAGTACTTC. The V call is TRBV5-1, the J call TRBJ2-7; no definite D call. The V gene's germline CDR1 is SGHRS and CDR2 YFSETQ. The CDR3 runs 15 residues. V gave up 2 bases and J gave up 3 bases, with 15 bases separating them.

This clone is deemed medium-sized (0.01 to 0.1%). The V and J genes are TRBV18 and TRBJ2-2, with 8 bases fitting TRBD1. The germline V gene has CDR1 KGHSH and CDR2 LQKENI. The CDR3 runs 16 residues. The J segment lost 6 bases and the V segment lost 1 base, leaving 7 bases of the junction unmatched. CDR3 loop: CASSPLAGTGSGELFF. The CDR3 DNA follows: TGTGCCAGCTCACCACTCGCCGGGACAGGATCCGGGGAGCTGTTTTTT.

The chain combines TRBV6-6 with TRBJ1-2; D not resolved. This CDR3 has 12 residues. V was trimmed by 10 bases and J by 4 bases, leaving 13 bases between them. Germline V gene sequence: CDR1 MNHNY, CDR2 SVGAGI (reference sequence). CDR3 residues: CATSGEVYGYTF. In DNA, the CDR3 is TGTGCCACCTCCGGTGAAGTCTATGGCTACACCTTC.